The rows below give T cell receptor beta chains drawn from one sample of a study of human T cells and chemical hapten exposure. Using its own MiXCR run on the RACE reads, TCRdb lists one record per CDR3 protein. The sample lists tens of thousands of distinct CDR3 sequences; about 7.6% were seen once. The sequenced sample was whole blood, obtained in connection with sensitization to the hapten diphenylcyclopropenone (DPC). These receptors were collected from a woman in her 50s with alopecia areata. Some clones in this sample may be carry-over from other donors' samples. Both conserved end residues are part of each CDR3. A D gene is named only where the DNA matches it firmly. The listing skips clone size in some rows; elsewhere it reads once, few, many or a size class.

D	size	V	J	DNA	CDR3
TRBD2	many	TRBV3-1	TRBJ2-1	TGTGCCAGCAGCCAATTCCCCCCCAGCGGGGCCTACAATGAGCAGTTCTTC	CASSQFPPSGAYNEQFF
TRBD2	many	TRBV6-4	TRBJ2-3	TGTGCCAGCAGTGCCTTAGCGGGATCGAGCACAGATACGCAGTATTTT	CASSALAGSSTDTQYF
.	many	TRBV7-2	TRBJ2-1	TGTGCCAGCAGCTTAGACGGTAGCAGGTACAATGAGCAGTTCTTC	CASSLDGSRYNEQFF
.	medium-sized	TRBV18	TRBJ1-5	TGTGCCAGCTCACCACCGAGCAGATCGAGCGAGCCCCAGCATTTT	CASSPPSRSSEPQHF
.	many	TRBV9	TRBJ2-3	TGTGCCAGCGGGAGGTGGGAGAGAGATACGCAGTATTTT	CASGRWERDTQYF
.	many	TRBV20-1	TRBJ1-6	TGCAGTGCAGGTCGCTATAATTCACCCCTCCACTTT	CSAGRYNSPLHF
.	many	TRBV18	TRBJ1-1	TGTGCCAGCTCACCAAAGGAGAACACTGAAGCTTTCTTT	CASSPKENTEAFF
.	.	TRBV5-1	TRBJ2-7	TGCGCCAGCAGCTTGGGGGCACCCATCTCCTACGAGCAGTACTTC	CASSLGAPISYEQYF
TRBD1	many	TRBV5-1	TRBJ1-6	TGCGCCAGCAGCTCGTACGGACAGGGGGGAAATTCACCCCTCCACTTT	CASSSYGQGGNSPLHF
TRBD1	many	TRBV29-1	TRBJ2-5	TGCAGCGTTGGGACAGGGCGAGAGACCCAGTACTTC	CSVGTGRETQYF
TRBD2	many	TRBV7-2	TRBJ2-7	TGTGCCAGCAGCTTAAGTCCCGGACTAGCGGTCGAGCAGTACTTC	CASSLSPGLAVEQYF
.	few	TRBV28	TRBJ1-1	TGTGGGGGGGTAATGAACACTGAAGCTTTCTTT	CGGVMNTEAFF
.	many	TRBV12-3/TRBV12-4	TRBJ2-1	TGTGCCAGCAGTTGGTCCGCAACGTTAAACAATGAGCAGTTCTTC	CASSWSATLNNEQFF
.	many	TRBV14	TRBJ2-2	TGTGCCAGCAGCCACGTGACCGGGGAGCTGTTTTTT	CASSHVTGELFF
.	.	TRBV9	TRBJ2-3	TGTGCCAGCAGCGTAGATCTCACAGATACGCAGTATTTT	CASSVDLTDTQYF
.	few	TRBV29-1	TRBJ2-1	TGCAGCGTTCCTCCTAGAGGCGCAGAGCAGTTCTTC	CSVPPRGAEQFF
.	once	TRBV27	TRBJ1-5	TGTGCCAGCCAGGGGTCTAGCAATCAGCCCCAGCATTTT	CASQGSSNQPQHF
TRBD2	many	TRBV11-2	TRBJ2-1	TGTGCCAGCAGCTTAGGACTAGCGGGAGGTTTTTCCTACAATGAGCAGTTCTTC	CASSLGLAGGFSYNEQFF
TRBD1	few	TRBV6-6	TRBJ2-1	TGTGCCAGCAGTCAAAGACAGGGGTACAGTGAGCAGTTCTTC	CASSQRQGYSEQFF
.	many	TRBV2	TRBJ2-3	TGTGCCAGCAGTGAGCAGGGAGTCCCAGATACGCAGTATTTT	CASSEQGVPDTQYF
TRBD1	many	TRBV18	TRBJ2-7	TGTGCCAGCTCTTCCGGGACAGGGGTACACGAGCAGTACTTC	CASSSGTGVHEQYF
TRBD1	.	TRBV12-3/TRBV12-4	TRBJ2-7	TGTGCCAGCAGCCGTCCATCCGGGACAGGGCTTTACGAGCAGTACTTC	CASSRPSGTGLYEQYF
TRBD2	many	TRBV20-1	TRBJ2-7	TGCAGTGCTAGAGATCAGGTTAGCGGGAGGGGCTCCTCCTACGAGCAGTACTTC	CSARDQVSGRGSSYEQYF
.	.	TRBV7-2	TRBJ2-3	TGTGCCAGCAGCCACTGGGGTCGGGGTAGCACAGATACGCAGTATTTT	CASSHWGRGSTDTQYF
TRBD2	few	TRBV7-6	TRBJ2-5	TGTGCCAGCAGCGCATCCTCGCCGGGACTAGCGAGAAAAGAGACCCAGTACTTC	CASSASSPGLARKETQYF
TRBD2	few	TRBV29-1	TRBJ2-3	TGCAGCGTTGGACTAGCGGGATCTGCGCAGTATTTT	CSVGLAGSAQYF